A selection of T cell receptor beta chains follows, all from one sample in a study of shared clonotypes between healthy human individuals. TCRdb's table, derived via immunoSEQ multiplex PCR, lists solely in-frame clones and lacks some. The sample shows millions of clones, over 90% of them seen only once. The sample taken for sequencing was naive CD4+ T cells from PBMCs. These receptors were taken from a young man in good health. Some clones in this sample may be carry-over from other donors' samples. The CDR3 runs from the conserved cysteine through the conserved F or W. The D gene is left open where the match is weak. Clone sizes are given selectively: once, few, many, or a class where the clone is expanded.

abundance	v_gene	j_gene	d_gene	CDR3nt	CDR3aa
.	TRBV5-1	TRBJ2-3	.	TGCGCCAGCAGCTCCACCGGGACAGATACGCAGTATTTT	CASSSTGTDTQYF
.	TRBV28	TRBJ2-7	.	TGTGCCAGCAGTCCCTCCAGTACCTACGAGCAGTACTTC	CASSPSSTYEQYF
once	TRBV7-2	TRBJ1-3	TRBD1	TGTGCCAGCAGCTTAGGACAGGGGACCACTGGAAACACCATATATTTT	CASSLGQGTTGNTIYF
once	TRBV28	TRBJ2-7	.	TGTGCCAGCAGCCCTACGCGGGTGTTCTCCTACGAGCAGTACTTC	CASSPTRVFSYEQYF
.	TRBV5-6	TRBJ2-7	TRBD1	TGTGCCAGCAGCTTCACCCTACGGAGACAGGGTGCCAACGAGCAGTACTTC	CASSFTLRRQGANEQYF
.	TRBV5-4	TRBJ1-2	TRBD1	TGTGCCAGCAGCATTGGACAGGAGTTCGGCCATGGCTACACCTTC	CASSIGQEFGHGYTF
.	TRBV9	TRBJ1-4	.	TGTGCCAGCAGCTCCCGCCGGGACAATGAAAAACTGTTTTTT	CASSSRRDNEKLFF
.	TRBV28	TRBJ1-1	TRBD1	TGTGCCAGCAGTTATTCTGGGACAGGGGGAACTGAAGCTTTCTTT	CASSYSGTGGTEAFF
once	TRBV27	TRBJ1-1	.	TGTGCCAGCAGTTTATCAGGAACAGGGACGAACACTGAAGCTTTCTTT	CASSLSGTGTNTEAFF
.	TRBV5-1	TRBJ2-7	.	TGCGCCAGCAGCAGGGACGGGCGACCCTACGAGCAGTACTTC	CASSRDGRPYEQYF
.	TRBV5-1	TRBJ1-2	TRBD1	TGCGCCAGCAGCTCCACAGGGGGCACCAATGTGAACTATGGCTACACCTTC	CASSSTGGTNVNYGYTF
.	TRBV5-1	TRBJ1-2	.	TGCGCCAGCAGCTTTAATATCGACGGCTACACCTTC	CASSFNIDGYTF
few	TRBV30	TRBJ1-5	.	TGTGCCTGGAGTGCCTACAATCAGCCCCAGCATTTT	CAWSAYNQPQHF
.	TRBV5-1	TRBJ1-1	.	TGCGCCAGCAGCTTGTTGACATCCCTGAACACTGAAGCTTTCTTT	CASSLLTSLNTEAFF
few	TRBV4-3	TRBJ1-5	.	TGCGCCAGCAGCCAGGAGCTTGGAACGCCCCAGCATTTT	CASSQELGTPQHF
.	TRBV10-3	TRBJ2-5	TRBD2	TGTGCCATCGCAGCTACAGGAGCGGGGGAGACCCAGTACTTC	CAIAATGAGETQYF
.	TRBV25-1	TRBJ2-7	TRBD2	TGTGCCAGCAGTGAATCGGAGCTAGCGGCCTACGAGCAGTACTTC	CASSESELAAYEQYF
.	TRBV9	TRBJ1-2	.	TGTGCCAGCAGCACCGACAGTAACTATGGCTACACCTTC	CASSTDSNYGYTF
.	TRBV27	TRBJ2-1	.	TGTGCCAGCAGTTACCGGGGATACAATGAGCAGTTCTTC	CASSYRGYNEQFF
once	TRBV7-9	TRBJ2-7	TRBD1	TGTGCCAGCAGCTTCGACAGGGGGTTCTCCTACGAGCAGTACTTC	CASSFDRGFSYEQYF
once	TRBV5-4	TRBJ2-5	TRBD2	TGTGCCAGCAGCTTAGCGGGAGTAGAGACCCAGTACTTC	CASSLAGVETQYF
.	TRBV28	TRBJ1-5	.	TGTGCCAGCAGTTCTGGGGTCGGGAATCAGCCCCAGCATTTT	CASSSGVGNQPQHF
.	TRBV5-1	TRBJ2-1	TRBD1	TGCGCCAGCAGCTTGGGGGACAGTTATCAAGAGCAGTTCTTC	CASSLGDSYQEQFF
.	TRBV29-1	TRBJ2-7	.	TGCAGCGTTGGGCGACAGGCCAGTGACTACGAGCAGTACTTC	CSVGRQASDYEQYF